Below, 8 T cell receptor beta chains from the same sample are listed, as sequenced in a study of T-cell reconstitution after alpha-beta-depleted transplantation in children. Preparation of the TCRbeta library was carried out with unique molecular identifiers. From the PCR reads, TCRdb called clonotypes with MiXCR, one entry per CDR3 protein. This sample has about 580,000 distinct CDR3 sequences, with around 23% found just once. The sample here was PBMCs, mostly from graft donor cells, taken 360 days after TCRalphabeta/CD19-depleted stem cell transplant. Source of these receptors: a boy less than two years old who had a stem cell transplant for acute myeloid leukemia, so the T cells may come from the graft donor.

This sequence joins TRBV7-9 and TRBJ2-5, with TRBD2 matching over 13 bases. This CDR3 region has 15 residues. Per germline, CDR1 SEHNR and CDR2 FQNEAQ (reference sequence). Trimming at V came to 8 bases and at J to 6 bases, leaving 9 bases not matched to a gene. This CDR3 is CASDTSGGVEKTQYF. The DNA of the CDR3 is TGTGCCAGCGACACTAGCGGGGGGGTTGAGAAGACCCAGTACTTC.

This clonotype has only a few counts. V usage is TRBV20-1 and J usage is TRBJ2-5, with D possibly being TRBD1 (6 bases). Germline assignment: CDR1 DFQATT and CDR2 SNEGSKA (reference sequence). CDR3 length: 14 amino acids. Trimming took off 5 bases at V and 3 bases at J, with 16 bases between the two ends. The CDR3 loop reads CSASHTGTKETQYF. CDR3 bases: TGCAGTGCTTCTCATACCGGGACAAAAGAGACCCAGTACTTC.

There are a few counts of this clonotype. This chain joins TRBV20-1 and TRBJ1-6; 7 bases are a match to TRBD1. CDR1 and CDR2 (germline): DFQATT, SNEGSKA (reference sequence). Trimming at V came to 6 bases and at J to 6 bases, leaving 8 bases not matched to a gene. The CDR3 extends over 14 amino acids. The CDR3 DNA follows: TGCAGTGCCCACCGGGACAGCCTTAATTCACCCCTCCACTTT. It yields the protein CSAHRDSLNSPLHF.

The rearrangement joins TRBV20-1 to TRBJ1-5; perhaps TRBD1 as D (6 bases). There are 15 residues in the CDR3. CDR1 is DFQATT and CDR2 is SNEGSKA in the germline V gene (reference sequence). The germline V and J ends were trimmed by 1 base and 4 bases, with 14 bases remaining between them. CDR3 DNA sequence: TGCAGTGCTAGAGTCGGGGGGCGGGGGAATCAGCCCCAGCATTTT. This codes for CSARVGGRGNQPQHF.

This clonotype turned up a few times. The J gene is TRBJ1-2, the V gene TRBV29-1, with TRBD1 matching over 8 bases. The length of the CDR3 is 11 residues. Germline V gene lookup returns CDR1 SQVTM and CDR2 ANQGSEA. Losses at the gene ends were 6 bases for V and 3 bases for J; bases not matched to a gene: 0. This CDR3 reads CSVTGDYGYTF. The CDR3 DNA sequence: TGCAGCGTGACAGGGGACTATGGCTACACCTTC.

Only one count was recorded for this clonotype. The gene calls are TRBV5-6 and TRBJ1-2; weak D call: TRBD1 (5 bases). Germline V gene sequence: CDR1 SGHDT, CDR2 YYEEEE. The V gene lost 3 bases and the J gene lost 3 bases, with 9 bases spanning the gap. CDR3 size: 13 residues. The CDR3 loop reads CASSWGRDYGYTF. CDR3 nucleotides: TGTGCCAGCAGCTGGGGACGGGACTATGGCTACACCTTC.

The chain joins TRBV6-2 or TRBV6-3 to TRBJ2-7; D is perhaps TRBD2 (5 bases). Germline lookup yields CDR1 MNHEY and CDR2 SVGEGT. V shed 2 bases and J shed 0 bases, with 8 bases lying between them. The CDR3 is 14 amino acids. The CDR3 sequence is CASSYSGPSYEQYF. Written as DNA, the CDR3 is TGTGCCAGCAGTTACAGCGGTCCCTCCTACGAGCAGTACTTC.

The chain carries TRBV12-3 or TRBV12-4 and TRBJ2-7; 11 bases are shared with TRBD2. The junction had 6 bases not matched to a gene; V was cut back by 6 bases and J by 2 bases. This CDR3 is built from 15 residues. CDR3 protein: CASSYGTSGTYEQYV. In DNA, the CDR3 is TGTGCCAGCAGCTATGGGACTAGCGGCACCTACGAGCAGTACGTC.